The 18 T cell receptor beta chains given below trace back to one sample, sequenced in a study of blood T cells in healthy people across ages. PCR was performed a second time for roughly 7 to 12 cycles using a sample-barcoded 5' primer and a J-beta primer mix. TCRdb processed the 5' RACE reads anew with MiXCR; each CDR3 protein has one entry. Of some 1.8 million distinct CDR3 sequences listed, around 40% are singletons. Sample: blood. The receptors originated from a human donor in good health.

There are a few counts of this clonotype. The CDR3 nucleotides read TGTGCCAGCAGCCAAGTCTCCTTAGCGGGGGGGTTGCAGTTCTTC. Translated: CASSQVSLAGGLQFF. The gene calls are TRBV4-2 and TRBJ2-1; 11 bases are shared with TRBD2. Unmatched junction bases numbered 8, after V lost 1 base and J lost 12 bases. Germline-derived CDR1 and CDR2 are LGHNA and YNFKEQ. The CDR3 is 15 amino acids.

V gene TRBV7-9 combines with J gene TRBJ2-1, with D maybe TRBD2 (6 bases). The length of the CDR3 is 12 residues. CDR1 SEHNR and CDR2 FQNEAQ come from the germline V gene (reference sequence). CDR3 protein: CTNSSGGHEQFF. CDR3 DNA sequence: TGTACCAACAGCTCAGGAGGGCATGAGCAGTTCTTC.

This clonotype appeared a few times. The J gene is TRBJ2-5, the V gene TRBV6-5, with 9 nucleotides matching TRBD1. Trimming cost V 1 base and J 5 bases; bases outside gene matches: 5. CDR1 is MNHEY, CDR2 SVGAGI, per germline. The CDR3 consists of 15 residues. CDR3 DNA: TGTGCCAGCAGTTACTTACAGGGGGCAGGGGAGACCCAGTACTTC. Translated, it gives CASSYLQGAGETQYF.

There are a few counts of this clonotype. The V gene is TRBV6-5, the J gene TRBJ2-7; perhaps TRBD1 as D (6 bases). The ends were cut back, 4 bases at V and 5 bases at J, with 12 bases in the middle. The length of the CDR3 is 13 residues. Germline V gives CDR1 MNHEY, CDR2 SVGAGI. The CDR3 loop is CASSLTGYHEQYF. The CDR3 DNA reads as TGTGCCAGCAGTTTAACAGGGTACCACGAGCAGTACTTC.

The chain couples TRBV6-2 or TRBV6-3 to TRBJ2-3; D is undetermined. There are 15 residues in the CDR3. V gave up 0 bases and J gave up 6 bases, with 13 bases separating them. Germline-derived CDR1 and CDR2 are MNHEY and SVGEGT. The CDR3 sequence is CASSYSMAPQDTQYF. CDR3 bases: TGTGCCAGCAGTTACTCGATGGCACCCCAGGATACGCAGTATTTT.

This clonotype occurred a few times. The chain uses TRBV9 and TRBJ2-1, with 11 bases that match TRBD2. V gave up 0 bases and J gave up 5 bases; unmatched junction bases: 10. The germline V gene has CDR1 SGDLS and CDR2 YYNGEE. The CDR3 is 18 residues long. As DNA, the CDR3 is TGTGCCAGCAGCGTAGGGTCTAGCGGGGGGCCCGGCCACAATGAGCAGTTCTTC. Translating gives CASSVGSSGGPGHNEQFF. Full variable domain (remainder filled in from reference TRBV9 and TRBJ2-1): DSGVTQTPKHLITATGQRVTLRCSPRSGDLSVYWYQQSLDQGLQFLIQYYNGEERAKGNILERFSAQQFPDLHSELNLSSLELGDSALYFCASSVGSSGGPGHNEQFFGPGTRLTVL.

The CDR3 DNA reads as TGTGCCAGCAGCTCAGACCGGATTAGCTCCTACAATGAGCAGTTCTTC. Translating gives CASSSDRISSYNEQFF. The genes are TRBV7-8 and TRBJ2-1, with D unclear. Trimming removed 4 bases at V and 0 bases at J, with 13 bases between. Germline CDR1 SGHVS, CDR2 FQNEAQ. The CDR3 loop spans 16 amino acids. The full variable domain, in which reference TRBV7-8 and TRBJ2-1 provide the parts outside the CDR3, is GAGVSQSPRYKVAKRGQDVALRCDPISGHVSLFWYQQALGQGPEFLTYFQNEAQLDKSGLPSDRFFAERPEGSVSTLKIQRTQQEDSAVYLCASSSDRISSYNEQFFGPGTRLTVL.

The V gene is TRBV5-6, the J gene TRBJ1-5; the D is unclear. The ends were cut back, 4 bases at V and 3 bases at J, with 8 bases in the middle. Germline lookup yields CDR1 SGHDT and CDR2 YYEEEE. CDR3 length: 13 residues. The CDR3 here is CASSPRPNQPQHF. CDR3 coding DNA: TGTGCCAGCAGCCCCCGACCCAATCAGCCCCAGCATTTT.

This clonotype was recorded a few times. The chain links TRBV14 to TRBJ2-5; a weak D match, TRBD1 (5 bases). The better agreement between TRBJ2-7 and the DNA end casts doubt on the J call. CDR1 is SGHDN and CDR2 is FVKESK in the germline V gene. There are 18 residues in the CDR3. CDR3 in amino acids: CASSQDIKKSDIPYEQYF. DNA of the CDR3: TGTGCCAGCAGCCAAGATATAAAGAAATCGGACATACCTTACGAGCAGTACTTC.

The rearrangement joins TRBV3-1 to TRBJ2-3, with D perhaps TRBD1 (6 bases). Germline V lookup: CDR1 LGHDT, CDR2 YNNKEL (reference sequence). V lost 1 base and J lost 5, with 10 bases in between. The CDR3 is 14 residues long. CDR3 in amino acids: CASSQGHREDTQYF. Written as DNA, the CDR3 is TGTGCCAGCAGCCAAGGGCACAGGGAAGATACGCAGTATTTT.

This clonotype was picked up a small number of times. The chain's CDR3 is CASSLDGDAETQYF. The CDR3 nucleotides are TGTGCCAGCAGCTTAGATGGAGATGCGGAGACCCAGTACTTC. V usage is TRBV7-9 and J usage is TRBJ2-5; D not certain. Germline assignment: CDR1 SEHNR and CDR2 FQNEAQ (reference sequence). The germline V and J ends were trimmed by 1 base and 5 bases, with 11 bases remaining between them. The CDR3 contains 14 residues.

V usage is TRBV11-3 and J usage is TRBJ2-5; the D gene is possibly TRBD2 (6 bases). The CDR3 consists of 15 residues. With 2 bases removed from V and 3 bases from J, the gap between germline ends came to 13 bases. Germline CDR1 reads SGHNT; CDR2 reads YENEEA. The CDR3 reads CASSLSAGPEETQYF. CDR3 sequence (DNA): TGTGCCAGCAGCTTATCTGCGGGGCCGGAAGAGACCCAGTACTTC.

This clonotype was counted a few times. The chain is built from TRBV7-2 and TRBJ1-2; D call uncertain. The CDR3 contains 14 residues. Germline V CDR1 and CDR2: SGHTA, FQGNSA. Trimming pared 4 bases from V and 1 base from J, leaving 10 bases between. In DNA, the CDR3 is TGTGCCAGCAGCTCTAACAGAATTAACTATGGCTACACCTTC. Translated: CASSSNRINYGYTF.

The V and J genes are TRBV12-5 and TRBJ2-3; 8 nucleotides line up with TRBD1. With 6 bases clipped from V and 3 bases from J, the junction kept 5 bases outside the gene matches. The CDR3 runs 14 residues. Germline assignment: CDR1 LGHNT and CDR2 FRNRAP. As DNA, the CDR3 is TGTGCTAGTGGGGGACAGGATTATACAGATACGCAGTATTTT. It translates to CASGGQDYTDTQYF.

The gene calls are TRBV2 and TRBJ2-7; D unclear. Germline CDR1 is SNHLY and CDR2 is FYNNEI. Trimming stripped 6 bases from V and 3 bases from J, with 6 bases between. This CDR3 contains 11 residues. For the CDR3, the DNA is TGTGCCAGCAGAATGAACTACGAGCAGTACTTC. It translates to CASRMNYEQYF.

The chain employs TRBV9 and TRBJ2-5; no clear D gene. The ends were cut back, 0 bases at V and 11 bases at J, with 20 bases in the middle. This CDR3 spans 15 amino acids. Germline V gives CDR1 SGDLS, CDR2 YYNGEE. The CDR3: CASSVVSGFSNEQYF. Here the CDR3 DNA reads TGTGCCAGCAGCGTAGTATCAGGTTTTAGCAATGAGCAGTACTTC.

In this sample, this clonotype turned up a few times. The rearrangement uses TRBV4-2 and TRBJ1-5; TRBD1 aligns across 8 bases. CDR3 size: 16 residues. Germline trimming cut 1 base from V and 5 bases from J; bases unmatched to any gene: 7. Germline V lookup: CDR1 LGHNA, CDR2 YNFKEQ. CDR3 loop: CASSQGGQVLDQPQHF. CDR3 coding DNA: TGTGCCAGCAGCCAAGGGGGACAGGTCCTAGATCAGCCCCAGCATTTT.

CDR3 nucleotides: TGCGCCAGCAGCTTGGCCATCAGGGGCCAAGAGACCCAGTACTTC. Residues: CASSLAIRGQETQYF. V and J are TRBV5-1 and TRBJ2-5; a possible D gene is TRBD1 (6 bases). The CDR3 sequence is 15 residues long. Germline CDR1 reads SGHRS; CDR2 reads YFSETQ. The V and J ends lost 0 bases and 1 base respectively, with 10 bases between them.